The present T cell receptor beta chain was sequenced within a study of graft-versus-host responses after intestinal transplantation. Study summary: Tacrolimus and steroids were given for two to four years to all recipients after anti-thymocyte globulin induction. Study-wide results and limits: Graft-donor T cell macrochimerism coincided with high graft-versus-host to host-versus-graft clonal ratios in allografts. The highest levels of circulating GvH clones went along with early declines in HvG clones after transplant. Analysis identified GvH clones in recipient marrow, with some appearing first in ileum or blood.

Assay: immunoSEQ multiplex PCR; the TCRdb copy retains only in-frame clones and omits some. This sample has 25,000 to 35,000 clones, with approximately 80% found just once. With regard to this clone: As yet, its antigen is unknown.

With 2 bases removed from V and 2 bases from J, the gap between germline ends came to 12 bases. Per germline, CDR1 MNHEY and CDR2 SVGAGI. This CDR3 has 16 residues. This chain uses TRBV6-5 with TRBJ2-2; D ambiguous. This clonotype was sampled from a human donor who received an intestinal transplant. Sequenced here: unstimulated CD8+ T cells sorted from spleen or lymph node cells, sampled before intestinal transplant. The CDR3 coding sequence is TGTGCCAGCAGTTACCCGGCGGCCGGAAACACCGGGGAGCTGTTTTTT. Protein product: CASSYPAAGNTGELFF.